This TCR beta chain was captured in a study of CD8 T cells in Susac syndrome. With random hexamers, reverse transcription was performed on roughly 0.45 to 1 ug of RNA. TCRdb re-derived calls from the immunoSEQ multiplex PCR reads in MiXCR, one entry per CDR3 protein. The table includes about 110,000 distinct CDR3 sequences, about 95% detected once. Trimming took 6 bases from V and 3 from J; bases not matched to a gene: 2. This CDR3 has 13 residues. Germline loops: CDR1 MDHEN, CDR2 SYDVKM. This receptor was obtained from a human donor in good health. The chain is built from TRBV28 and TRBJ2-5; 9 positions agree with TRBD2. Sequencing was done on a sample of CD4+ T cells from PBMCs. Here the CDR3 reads CASRRLAEETQYF. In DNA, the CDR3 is TGTGCCAGCAGGCGACTAGCGGAAGAGACCCAGTACTTC. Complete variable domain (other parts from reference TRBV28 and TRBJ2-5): DVKVTQSSRYLVKRTGEKVFLECVQDMDHENMFWYRQDPGLGLRLIYFSYDVKMKEKGDIPEGYSVSREKKERFSLILESASTNQTSMYLCASRRLAEETQYFGPGTRLLVL.